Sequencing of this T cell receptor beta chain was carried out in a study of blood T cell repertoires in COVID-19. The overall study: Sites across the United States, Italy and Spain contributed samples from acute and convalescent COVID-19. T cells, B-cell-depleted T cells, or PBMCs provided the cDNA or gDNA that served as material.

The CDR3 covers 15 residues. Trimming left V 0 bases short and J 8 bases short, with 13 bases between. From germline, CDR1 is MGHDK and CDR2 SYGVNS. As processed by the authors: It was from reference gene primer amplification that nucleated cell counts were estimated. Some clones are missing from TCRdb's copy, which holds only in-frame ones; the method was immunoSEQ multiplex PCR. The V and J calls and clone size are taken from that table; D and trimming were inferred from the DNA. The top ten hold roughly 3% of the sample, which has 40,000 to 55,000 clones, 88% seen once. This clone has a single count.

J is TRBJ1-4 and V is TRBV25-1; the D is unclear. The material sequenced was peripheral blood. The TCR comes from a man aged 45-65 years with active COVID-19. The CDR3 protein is CASSEYKRPVEKLFF. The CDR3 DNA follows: TGTGCCAGCAGTGAATATAAGCGTCCCGTAGAAAAACTGTTTTTT.